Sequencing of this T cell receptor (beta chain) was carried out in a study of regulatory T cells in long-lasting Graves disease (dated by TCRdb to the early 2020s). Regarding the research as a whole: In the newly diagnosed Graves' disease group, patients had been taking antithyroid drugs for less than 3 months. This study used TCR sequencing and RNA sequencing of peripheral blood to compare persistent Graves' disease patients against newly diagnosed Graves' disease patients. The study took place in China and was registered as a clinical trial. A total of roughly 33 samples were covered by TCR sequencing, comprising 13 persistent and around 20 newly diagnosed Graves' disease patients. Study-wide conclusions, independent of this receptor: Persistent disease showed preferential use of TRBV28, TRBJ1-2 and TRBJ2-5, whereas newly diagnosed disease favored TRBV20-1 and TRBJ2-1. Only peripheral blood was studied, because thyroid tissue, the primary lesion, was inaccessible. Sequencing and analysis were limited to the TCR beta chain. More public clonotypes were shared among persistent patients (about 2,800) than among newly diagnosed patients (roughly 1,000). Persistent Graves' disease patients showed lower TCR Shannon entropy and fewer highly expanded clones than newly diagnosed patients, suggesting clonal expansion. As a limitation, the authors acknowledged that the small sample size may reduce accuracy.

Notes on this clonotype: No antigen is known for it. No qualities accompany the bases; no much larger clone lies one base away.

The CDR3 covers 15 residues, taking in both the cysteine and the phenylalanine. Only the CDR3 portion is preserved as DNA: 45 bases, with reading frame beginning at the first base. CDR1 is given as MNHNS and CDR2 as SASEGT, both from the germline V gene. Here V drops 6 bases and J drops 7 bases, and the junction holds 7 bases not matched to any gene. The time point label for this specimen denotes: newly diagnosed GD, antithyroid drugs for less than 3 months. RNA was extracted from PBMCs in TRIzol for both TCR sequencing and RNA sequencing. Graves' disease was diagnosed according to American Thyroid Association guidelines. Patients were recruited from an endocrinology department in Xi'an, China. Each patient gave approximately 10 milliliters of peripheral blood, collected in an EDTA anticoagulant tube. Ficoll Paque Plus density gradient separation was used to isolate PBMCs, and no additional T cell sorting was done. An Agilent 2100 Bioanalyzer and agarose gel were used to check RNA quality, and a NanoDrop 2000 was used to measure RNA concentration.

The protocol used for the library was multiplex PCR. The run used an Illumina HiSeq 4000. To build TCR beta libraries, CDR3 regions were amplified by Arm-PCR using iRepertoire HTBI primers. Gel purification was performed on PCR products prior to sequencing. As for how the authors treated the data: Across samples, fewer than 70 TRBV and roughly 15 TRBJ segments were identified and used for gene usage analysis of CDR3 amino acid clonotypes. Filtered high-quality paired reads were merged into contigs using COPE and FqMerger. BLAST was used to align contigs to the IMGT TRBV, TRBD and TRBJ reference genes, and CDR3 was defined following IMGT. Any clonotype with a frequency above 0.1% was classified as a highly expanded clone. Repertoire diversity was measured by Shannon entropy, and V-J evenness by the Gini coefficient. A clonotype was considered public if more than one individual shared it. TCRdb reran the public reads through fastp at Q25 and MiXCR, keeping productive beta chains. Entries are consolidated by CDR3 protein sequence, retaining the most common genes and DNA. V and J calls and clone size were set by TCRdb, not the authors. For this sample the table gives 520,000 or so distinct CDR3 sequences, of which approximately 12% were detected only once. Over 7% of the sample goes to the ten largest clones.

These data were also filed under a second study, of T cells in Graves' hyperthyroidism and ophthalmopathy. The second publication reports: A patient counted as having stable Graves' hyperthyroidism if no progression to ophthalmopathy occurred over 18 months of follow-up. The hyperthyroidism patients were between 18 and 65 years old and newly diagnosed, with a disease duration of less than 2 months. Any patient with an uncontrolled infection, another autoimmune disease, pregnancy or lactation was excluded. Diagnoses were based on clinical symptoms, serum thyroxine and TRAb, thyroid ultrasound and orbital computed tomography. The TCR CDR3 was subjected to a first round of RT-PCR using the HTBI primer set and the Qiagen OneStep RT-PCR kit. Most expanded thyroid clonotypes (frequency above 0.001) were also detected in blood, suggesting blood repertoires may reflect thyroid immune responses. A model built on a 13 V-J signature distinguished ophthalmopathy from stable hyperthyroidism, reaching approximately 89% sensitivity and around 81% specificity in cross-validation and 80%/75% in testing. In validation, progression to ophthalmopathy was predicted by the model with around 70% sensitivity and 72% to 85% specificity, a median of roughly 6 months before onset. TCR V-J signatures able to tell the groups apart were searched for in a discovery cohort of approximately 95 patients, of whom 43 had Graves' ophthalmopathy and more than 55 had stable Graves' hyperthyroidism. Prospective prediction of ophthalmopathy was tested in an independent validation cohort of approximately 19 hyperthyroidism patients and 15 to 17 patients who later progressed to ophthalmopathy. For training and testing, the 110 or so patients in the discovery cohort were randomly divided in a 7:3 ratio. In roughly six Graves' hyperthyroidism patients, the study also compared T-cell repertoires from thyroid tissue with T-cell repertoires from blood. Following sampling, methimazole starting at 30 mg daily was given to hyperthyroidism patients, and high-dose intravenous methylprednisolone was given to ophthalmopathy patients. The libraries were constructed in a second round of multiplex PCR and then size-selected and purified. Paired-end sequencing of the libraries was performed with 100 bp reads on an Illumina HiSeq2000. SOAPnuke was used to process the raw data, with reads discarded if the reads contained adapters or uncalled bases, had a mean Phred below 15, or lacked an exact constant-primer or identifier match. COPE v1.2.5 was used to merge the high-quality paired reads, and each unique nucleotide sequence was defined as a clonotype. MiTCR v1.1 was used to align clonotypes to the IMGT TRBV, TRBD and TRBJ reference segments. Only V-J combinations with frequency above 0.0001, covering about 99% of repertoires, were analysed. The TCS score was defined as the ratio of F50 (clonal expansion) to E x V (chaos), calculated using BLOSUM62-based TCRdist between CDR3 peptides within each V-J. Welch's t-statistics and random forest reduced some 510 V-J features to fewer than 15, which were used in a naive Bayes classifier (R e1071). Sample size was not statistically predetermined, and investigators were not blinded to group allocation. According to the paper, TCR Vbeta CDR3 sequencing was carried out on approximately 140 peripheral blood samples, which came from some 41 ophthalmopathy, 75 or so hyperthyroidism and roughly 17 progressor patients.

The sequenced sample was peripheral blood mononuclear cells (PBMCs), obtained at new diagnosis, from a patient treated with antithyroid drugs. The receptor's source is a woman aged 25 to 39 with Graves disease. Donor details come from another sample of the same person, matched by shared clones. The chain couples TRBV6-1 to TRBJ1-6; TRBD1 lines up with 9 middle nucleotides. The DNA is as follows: TGTGCCAGCAGAAAAGACAGGGGGAAAAATTCACCCCTCCACTTT. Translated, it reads CASRKDRGKNSPLHF.